This section outlines one T cell receptor (beta chain) sequence together with its context. The antigen is not known. Sample-barcoded 5' priming and a J-beta primer mix drove a second PCR of about 7 to 12 cycles. TCRdb re-called the 5' RACE reads through MiXCR, storing one row per CDR3 protein. The sample contains about 900,000 distinct CDR3 sequences, around 49% of which appear only once. The data belong to a study of blood T cells in healthy people across ages. Study conclusions and caveats: Among T cells, TCR beta diversity per million cells dropped roughly linearly as age rose.

V shed 2 bases and J shed 7 bases, with 8 bases lying between them. Germline CDR1 reads MNHEY; CDR2 reads SVGEGT. This CDR3 region has 13 residues. V is TRBV6-2 or TRBV6-3 and J is TRBJ2-2; D call uncertain. This sequence was found in a man aged 25-45 years in good health. Sequencing was carried out using blood. The CDR3 spells CASSYGQVGELFF. The DNA for the CDR3 is TGTGCCAGCAGTTACGGGCAGGTCGGGGAGCTGTTTTTT.